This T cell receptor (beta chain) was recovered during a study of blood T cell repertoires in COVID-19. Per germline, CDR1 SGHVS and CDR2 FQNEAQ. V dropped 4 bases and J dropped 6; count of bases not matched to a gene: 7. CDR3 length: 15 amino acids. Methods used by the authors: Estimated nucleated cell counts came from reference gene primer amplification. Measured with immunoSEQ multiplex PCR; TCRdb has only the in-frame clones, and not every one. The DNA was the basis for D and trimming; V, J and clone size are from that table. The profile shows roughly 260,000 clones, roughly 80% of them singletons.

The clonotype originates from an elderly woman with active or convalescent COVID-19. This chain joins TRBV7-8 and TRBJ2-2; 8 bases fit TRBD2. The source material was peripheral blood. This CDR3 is CASSSVSGVAGELFF. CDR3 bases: TGTGCCAGCAGCTCGGTTAGCGGGGTCGCCGGGGAGCTGTTTTTT.